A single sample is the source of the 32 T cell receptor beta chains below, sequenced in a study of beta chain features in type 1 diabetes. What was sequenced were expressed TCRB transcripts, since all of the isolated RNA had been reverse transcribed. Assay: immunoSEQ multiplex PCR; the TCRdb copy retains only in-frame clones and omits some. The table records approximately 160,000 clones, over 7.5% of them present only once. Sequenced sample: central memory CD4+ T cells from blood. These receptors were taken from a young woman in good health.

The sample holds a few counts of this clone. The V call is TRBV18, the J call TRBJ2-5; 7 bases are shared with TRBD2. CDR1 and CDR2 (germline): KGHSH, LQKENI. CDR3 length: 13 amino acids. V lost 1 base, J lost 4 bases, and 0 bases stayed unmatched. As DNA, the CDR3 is TGTGCCAGCTCACCACGGGAGGGAGAGACCCAGTACTTC. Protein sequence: CASSPREGETQYF.

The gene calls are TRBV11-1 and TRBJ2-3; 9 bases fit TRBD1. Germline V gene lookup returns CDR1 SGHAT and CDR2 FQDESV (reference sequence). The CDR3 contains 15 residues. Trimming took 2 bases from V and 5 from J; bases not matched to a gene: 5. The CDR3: CASSLRGQGKDTQYF. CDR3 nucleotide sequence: TGTGCCAGCAGCTTAAGGGGACAGGGAAAAGATACGCAGTATTTT.

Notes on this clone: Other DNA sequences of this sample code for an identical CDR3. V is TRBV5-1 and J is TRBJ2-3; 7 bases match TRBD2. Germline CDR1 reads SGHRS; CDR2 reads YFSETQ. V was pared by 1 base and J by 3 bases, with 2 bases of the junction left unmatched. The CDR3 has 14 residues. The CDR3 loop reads CASSLSAGTDTQYF. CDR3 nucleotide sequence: TGCGCCAGCAGCTTGTCAGCGGGAACAGATACGCAGTATTTT. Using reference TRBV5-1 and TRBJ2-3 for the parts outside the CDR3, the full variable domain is KAGVTQTPRYLIKTRGQQVTLSCSPISGHRSVSWYQQTPGQGLQFLFEYFSETQRNKGNFPGRFSGRQFSNSRSEMNVSTLELGDSALYLCASSLSAGTDTQYFGPGTRLTVL.

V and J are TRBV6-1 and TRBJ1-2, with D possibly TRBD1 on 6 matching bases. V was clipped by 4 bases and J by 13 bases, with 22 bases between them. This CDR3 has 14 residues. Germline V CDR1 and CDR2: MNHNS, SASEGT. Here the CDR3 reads CASSARDGQGGGTF. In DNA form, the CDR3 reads TGTGCCAGCAGTGCCCGGGACGGCCAAGGGGGTGGCACCTTC.

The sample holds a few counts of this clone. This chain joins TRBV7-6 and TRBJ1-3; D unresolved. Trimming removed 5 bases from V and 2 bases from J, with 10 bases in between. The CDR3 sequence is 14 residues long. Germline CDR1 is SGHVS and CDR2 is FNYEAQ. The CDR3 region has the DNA TGTGCCAGCAGCCCTCAGAATGCTGGAAACACCATATATTTT. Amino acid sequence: CASSPQNAGNTIYF.

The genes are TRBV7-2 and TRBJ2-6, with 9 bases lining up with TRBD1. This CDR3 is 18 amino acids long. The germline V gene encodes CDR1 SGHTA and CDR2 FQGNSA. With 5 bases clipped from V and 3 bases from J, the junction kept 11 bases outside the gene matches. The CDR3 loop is CASSIPGTGSRGANVLTF. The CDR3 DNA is TGTGCCAGCAGCATTCCCGGGACAGGGTCTCGTGGGGCCAACGTCCTGACTTTC.

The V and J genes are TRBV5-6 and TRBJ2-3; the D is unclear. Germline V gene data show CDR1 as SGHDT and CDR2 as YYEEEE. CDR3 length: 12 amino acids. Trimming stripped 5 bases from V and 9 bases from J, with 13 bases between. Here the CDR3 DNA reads TGTGCCAGCAGGTTATCCGGGTCGACGCAGTATTTT. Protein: CASRLSGSTQYF.

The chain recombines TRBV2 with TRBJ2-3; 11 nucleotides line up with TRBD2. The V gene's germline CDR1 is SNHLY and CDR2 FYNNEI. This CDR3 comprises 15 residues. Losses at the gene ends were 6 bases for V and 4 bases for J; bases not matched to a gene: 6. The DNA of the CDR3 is TGTGCCAGCAGCGGTAGCGGGAGGGGTCCAGATACGCAGTATTTT. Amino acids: CASSGSGRGPDTQYF.

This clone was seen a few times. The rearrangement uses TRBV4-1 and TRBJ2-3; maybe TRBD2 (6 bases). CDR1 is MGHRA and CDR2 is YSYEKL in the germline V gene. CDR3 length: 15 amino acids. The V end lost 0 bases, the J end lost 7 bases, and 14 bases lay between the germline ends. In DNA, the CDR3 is TGCGCCAGCAGCCAAGAATTAAACGGGGGTAATACGCAGTATTTT. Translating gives CASSQELNGGNTQYF.

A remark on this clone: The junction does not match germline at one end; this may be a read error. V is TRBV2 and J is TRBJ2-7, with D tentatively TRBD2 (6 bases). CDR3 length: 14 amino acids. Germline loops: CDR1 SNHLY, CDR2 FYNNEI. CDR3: CASRARGTSSEQYF. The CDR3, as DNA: TGTGCCAGCAGGGCACGCGGGACTTCCTCCGAGCAGTACTTC.

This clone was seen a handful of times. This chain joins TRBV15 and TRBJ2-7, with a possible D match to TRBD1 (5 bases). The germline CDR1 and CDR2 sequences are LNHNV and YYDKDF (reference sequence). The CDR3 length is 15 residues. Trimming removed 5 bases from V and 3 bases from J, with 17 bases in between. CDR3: CATSSSPAQGYEQYF. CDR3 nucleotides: TGTGCCACCAGCTCATCGCCGGCTCAGGGCTACGAGCAGTACTTC.

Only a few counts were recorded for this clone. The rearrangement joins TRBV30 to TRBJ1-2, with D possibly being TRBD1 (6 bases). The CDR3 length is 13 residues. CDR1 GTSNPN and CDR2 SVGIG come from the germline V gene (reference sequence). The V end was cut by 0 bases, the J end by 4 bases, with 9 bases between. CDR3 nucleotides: TGTGCCTGGAGTGTAGGGGGGGCCTATGGCTACACCTTC. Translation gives CAWSVGGAYGYTF.

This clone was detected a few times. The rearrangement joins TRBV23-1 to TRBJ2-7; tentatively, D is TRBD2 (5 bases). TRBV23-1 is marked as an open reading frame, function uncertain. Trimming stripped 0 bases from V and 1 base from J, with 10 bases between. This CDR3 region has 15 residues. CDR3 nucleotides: TGCGCCAGCAGTCAATCAACCGAGGGATCCTACGAGCAGTACTTC. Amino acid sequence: CASSQSTEGSYEQYF.

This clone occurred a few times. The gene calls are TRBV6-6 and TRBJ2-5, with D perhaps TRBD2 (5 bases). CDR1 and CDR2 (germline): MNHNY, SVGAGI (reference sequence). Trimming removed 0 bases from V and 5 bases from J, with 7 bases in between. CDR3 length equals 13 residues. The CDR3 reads CASSYSRGETQYF. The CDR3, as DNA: TGTGCCAGCAGTTACTCGAGAGGGGAGACCCAGTACTTC.

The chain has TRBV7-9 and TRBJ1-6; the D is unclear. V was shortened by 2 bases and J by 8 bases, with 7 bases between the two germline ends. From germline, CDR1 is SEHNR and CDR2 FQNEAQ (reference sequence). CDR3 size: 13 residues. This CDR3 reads CASSLISDSPLHF. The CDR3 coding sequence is TGTGCCAGCAGCTTAATCTCAGATTCACCCCTCCACTTT.

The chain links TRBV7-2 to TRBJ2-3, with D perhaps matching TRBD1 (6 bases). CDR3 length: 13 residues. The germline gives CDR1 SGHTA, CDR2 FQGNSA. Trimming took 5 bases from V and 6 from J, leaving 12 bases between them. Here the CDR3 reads CASSVTGSDTQYF. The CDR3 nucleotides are TGTGCCAGCAGCGTTACAGGGTCGGATACGCAGTATTTT.

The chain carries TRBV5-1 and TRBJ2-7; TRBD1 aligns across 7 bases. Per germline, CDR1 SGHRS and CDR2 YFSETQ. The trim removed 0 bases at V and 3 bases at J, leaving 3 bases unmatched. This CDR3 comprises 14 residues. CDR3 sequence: CASSLDGQVYEQYF. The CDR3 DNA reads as TGCGCCAGCAGCTTGGATGGACAGGTCTACGAGCAGTACTTC.

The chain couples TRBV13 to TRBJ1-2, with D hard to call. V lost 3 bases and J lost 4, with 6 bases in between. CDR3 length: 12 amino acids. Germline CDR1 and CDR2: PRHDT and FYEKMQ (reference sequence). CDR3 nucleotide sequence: TGTGCCAGCAGCTTGGAGGGCTATGGCTACACCTTC. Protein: CASSLEGYGYTF.

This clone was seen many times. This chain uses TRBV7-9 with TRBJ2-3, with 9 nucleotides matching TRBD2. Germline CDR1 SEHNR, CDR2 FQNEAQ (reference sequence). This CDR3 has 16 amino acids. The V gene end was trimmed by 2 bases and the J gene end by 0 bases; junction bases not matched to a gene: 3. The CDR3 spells CASSLKGLASTDTQYF. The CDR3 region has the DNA TGTGCCAGCAGCTTAAAAGGACTAGCGAGCACAGATACGCAGTATTTT. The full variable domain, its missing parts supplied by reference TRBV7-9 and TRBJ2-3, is DTGVSQNPRHKITKRGQNVTFRCDPISEHNRLYWYRQTLGQGPEFLTYFQNEAQLEKSRLLSDRFSAERPKGSFSTLEIQRTEQGDSAMYLCASSLKGLASTDTQYFGPGTRLTVL.

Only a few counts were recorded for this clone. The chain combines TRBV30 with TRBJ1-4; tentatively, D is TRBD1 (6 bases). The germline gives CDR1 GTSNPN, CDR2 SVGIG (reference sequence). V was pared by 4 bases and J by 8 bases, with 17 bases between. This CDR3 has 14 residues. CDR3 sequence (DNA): TGTGCCTGGACTCAGAGGATTCAGGGGGAAAAACTGTTTTTT. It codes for CAWTQRIQGEKLFF.

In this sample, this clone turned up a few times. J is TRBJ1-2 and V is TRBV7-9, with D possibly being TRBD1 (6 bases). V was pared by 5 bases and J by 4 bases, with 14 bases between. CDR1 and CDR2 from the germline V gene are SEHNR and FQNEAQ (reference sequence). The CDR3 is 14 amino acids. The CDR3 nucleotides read TGTGCCAGCAGCACGCAGGGGACCTCCTATGGCTACACCTTC. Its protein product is CASSTQGTSYGYTF.

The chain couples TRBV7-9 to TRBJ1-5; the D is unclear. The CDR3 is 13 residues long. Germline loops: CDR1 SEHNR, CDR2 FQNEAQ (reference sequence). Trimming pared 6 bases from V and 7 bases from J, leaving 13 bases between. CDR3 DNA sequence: TGTGCCAGCAGTCCCGGCCAGGTCCAGCCCCAGCATTTT. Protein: CASSPGQVQPQHF.

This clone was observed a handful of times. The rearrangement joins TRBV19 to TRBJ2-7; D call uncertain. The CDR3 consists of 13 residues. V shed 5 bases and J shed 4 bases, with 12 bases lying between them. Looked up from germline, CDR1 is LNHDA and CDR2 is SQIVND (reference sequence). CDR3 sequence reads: CASSPRGNYEQYF. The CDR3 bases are TGTGCCAGTAGTCCCCGCGGCAATTACGAGCAGTACTTC. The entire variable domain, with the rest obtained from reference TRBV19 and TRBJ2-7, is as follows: DGGITQSPKYLFRKEGQNVTLSCEQNLNHDAMYWYRQDPGQGLRLIYYSQIVNDFQKGDIAEGYSVSREKKESFPLTVTSAQKNPTAFYLCASSPRGNYEQYFGPGTRLTVT.

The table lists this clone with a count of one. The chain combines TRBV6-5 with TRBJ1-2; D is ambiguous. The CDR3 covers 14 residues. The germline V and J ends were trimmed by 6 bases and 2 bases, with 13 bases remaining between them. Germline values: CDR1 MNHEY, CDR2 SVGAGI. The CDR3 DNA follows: TGTGCCAGCAGCCGATTGACGGGAAACTATGGCTACACCTTC. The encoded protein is CASSRLTGNYGYTF.

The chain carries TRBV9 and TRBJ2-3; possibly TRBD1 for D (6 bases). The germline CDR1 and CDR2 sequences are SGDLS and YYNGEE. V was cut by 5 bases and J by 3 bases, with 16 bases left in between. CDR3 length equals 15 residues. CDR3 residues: CASSKQGLVTDTQYF. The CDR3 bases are TGTGCCAGCAGTAAACAGGGATTAGTAACAGATACGCAGTATTTT.

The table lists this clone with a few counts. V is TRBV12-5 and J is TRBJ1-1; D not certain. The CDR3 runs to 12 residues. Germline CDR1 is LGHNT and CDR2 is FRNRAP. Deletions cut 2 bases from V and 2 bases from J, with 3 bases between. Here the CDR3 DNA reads TGTGCTAGTGGTTTGCCAAACACTGAAGCTTTCTTT. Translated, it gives CASGLPNTEAFF.

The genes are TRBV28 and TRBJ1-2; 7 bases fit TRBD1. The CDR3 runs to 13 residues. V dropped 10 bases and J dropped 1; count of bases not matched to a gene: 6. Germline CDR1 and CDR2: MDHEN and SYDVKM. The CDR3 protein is CATGDSLNYGYTF. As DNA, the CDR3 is TGTGCCACCGGGGACAGCCTTAACTATGGCTACACCTTC.

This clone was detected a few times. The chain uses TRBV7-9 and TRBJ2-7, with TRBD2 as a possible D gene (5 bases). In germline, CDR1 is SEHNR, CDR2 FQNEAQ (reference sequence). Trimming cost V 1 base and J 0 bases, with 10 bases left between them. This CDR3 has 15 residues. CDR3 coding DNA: TGTGCCAGCAGCTTAGATCTTAGCGTCTCCTACGAGCAGTACTTC. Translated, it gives CASSLDLSVSYEQYF.

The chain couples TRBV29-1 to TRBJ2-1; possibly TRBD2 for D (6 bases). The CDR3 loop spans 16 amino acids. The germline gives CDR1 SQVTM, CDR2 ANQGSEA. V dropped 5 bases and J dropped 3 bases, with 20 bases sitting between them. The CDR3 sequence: CSVREGVVADYNEQFF. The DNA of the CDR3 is TGCAGCGTTCGCGAAGGGGTGGTAGCGGACTACAATGAGCAGTTCTTC.

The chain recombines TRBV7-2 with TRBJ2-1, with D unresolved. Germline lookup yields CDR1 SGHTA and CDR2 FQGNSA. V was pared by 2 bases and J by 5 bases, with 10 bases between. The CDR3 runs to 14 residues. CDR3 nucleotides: TGTGCCAGCAGCTTAATGGCACAGAACAATGAGCAGTTCTTC. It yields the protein CASSLMAQNNEQFF.

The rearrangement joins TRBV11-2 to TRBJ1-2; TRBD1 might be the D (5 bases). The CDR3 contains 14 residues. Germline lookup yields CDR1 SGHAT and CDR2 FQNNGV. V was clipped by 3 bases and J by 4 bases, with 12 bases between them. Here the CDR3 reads CASSFSGGPYGYTF. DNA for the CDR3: TGTGCCAGCAGCTTCTCGGGGGGACCCTATGGCTACACCTTC.

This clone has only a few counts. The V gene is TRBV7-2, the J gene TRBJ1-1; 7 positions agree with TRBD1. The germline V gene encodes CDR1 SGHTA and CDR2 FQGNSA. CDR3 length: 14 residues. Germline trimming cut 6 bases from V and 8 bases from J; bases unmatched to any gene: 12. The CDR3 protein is CASSYTPGGPEAFF. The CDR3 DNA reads TGTGCCAGCAGTTATACCCCAGGGGGTCCGGAAGCTTTCTTT.